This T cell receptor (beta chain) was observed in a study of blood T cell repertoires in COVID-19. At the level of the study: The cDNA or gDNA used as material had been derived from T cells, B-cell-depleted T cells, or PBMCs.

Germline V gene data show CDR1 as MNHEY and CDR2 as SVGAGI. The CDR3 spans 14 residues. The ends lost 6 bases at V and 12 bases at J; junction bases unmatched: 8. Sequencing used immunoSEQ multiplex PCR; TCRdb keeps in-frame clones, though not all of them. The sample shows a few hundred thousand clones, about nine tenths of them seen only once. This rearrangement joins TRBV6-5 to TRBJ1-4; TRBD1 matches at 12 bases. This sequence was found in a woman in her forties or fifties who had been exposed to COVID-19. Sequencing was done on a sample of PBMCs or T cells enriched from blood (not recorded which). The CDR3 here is CASRAGTGGPQLFF. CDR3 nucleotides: TGTGCCAGCAGAGCCGGGACAGGGGGCCCCCAACTGTTTTTT.